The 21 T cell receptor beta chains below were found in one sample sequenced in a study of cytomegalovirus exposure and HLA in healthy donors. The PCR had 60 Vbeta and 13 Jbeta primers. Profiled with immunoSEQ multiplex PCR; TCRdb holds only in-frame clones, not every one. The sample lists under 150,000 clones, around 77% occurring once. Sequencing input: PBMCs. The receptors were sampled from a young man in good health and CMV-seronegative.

The CDR3 region has the DNA TGTGCCTGGTCAGGTGGCATGGATACGCAGTATTTT. This sequence encodes CAWSGGMDTQYF. The genes are TRBV30 and TRBJ2-3; no clear D gene. CDR3 length equals 12 residues. The V gene's germline CDR1 is GTSNPN and CDR2 SVGIG (reference sequence). The germline V and J ends were trimmed by 5 bases and 6 bases, with 12 bases remaining between them.

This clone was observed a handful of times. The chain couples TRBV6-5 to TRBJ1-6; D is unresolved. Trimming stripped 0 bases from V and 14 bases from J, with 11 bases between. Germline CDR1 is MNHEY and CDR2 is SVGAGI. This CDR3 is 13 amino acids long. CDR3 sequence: CASSYSTRRALHF. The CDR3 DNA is TGTGCCAGCAGTTACTCTACTAGGAGGGCCCTCCACTTT.

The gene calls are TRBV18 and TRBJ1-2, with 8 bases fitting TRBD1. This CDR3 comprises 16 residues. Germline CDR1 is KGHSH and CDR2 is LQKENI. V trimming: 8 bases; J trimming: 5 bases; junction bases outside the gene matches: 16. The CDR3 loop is CASQDRGVGAGYGYTF. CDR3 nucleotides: TGTGCCAGCCAAGACAGGGGAGTCGGCGCCGGTTATGGCTACACCTTC.

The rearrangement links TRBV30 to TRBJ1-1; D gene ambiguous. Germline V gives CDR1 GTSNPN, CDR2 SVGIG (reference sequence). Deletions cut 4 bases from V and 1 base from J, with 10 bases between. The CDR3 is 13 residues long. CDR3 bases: TGTGCCTGGAATGCAGGTTGGAACACTGAAGCTTTCTTT. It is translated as CAWNAGWNTEAFF.

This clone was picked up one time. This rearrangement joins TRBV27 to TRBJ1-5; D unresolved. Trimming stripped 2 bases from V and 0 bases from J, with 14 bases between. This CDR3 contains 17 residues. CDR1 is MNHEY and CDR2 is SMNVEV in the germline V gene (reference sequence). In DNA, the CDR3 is TGTGCCAGCAGTTTAGCGGGCACGTCCTTTAGCAATCAGCCCCAGCATTTT. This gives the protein CASSLAGTSFSNQPQHF.

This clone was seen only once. As DNA, the CDR3 is TGCAGCGTTGACGCGCGGGGCAGGAACACTGAAGCTTTCTTT. Its protein is CSVDARGRNTEAFF. The gene calls are TRBV29-1 and TRBJ1-1, with D possibly matching TRBD1 (5 bases). The V gene lost 3 bases and the J gene lost 1 base, with 12 bases spanning the gap. The CDR3 loop spans 14 amino acids. Per germline, CDR1 SQVTM and CDR2 ANQGSEA. Based on the CDR3 plus reference TRBV29-1 and TRBJ1-1, the full variable domain is SAVISQKPSRDICQRGTSLTIQCQVDSQVTMMFWYRQQPGQSLTLIATANQGSEATYESGFVIDKFPISRPNLTFSTLTVSNMSPEDSSIYLCSVDARGRNTEAFFGQGTRLTVV.

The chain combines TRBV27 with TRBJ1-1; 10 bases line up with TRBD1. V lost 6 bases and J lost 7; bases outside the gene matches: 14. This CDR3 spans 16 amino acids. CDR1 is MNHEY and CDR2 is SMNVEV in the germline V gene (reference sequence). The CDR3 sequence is CASSPKPGQGRVEAFF. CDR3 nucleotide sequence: TGTGCCAGCAGCCCAAAGCCGGGACAGGGGCGGGTTGAAGCTTTCTTT.

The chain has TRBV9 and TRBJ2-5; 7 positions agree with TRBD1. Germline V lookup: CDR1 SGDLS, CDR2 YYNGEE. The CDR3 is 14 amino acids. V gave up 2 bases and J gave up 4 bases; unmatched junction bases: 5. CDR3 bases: TGTGCCAGCAGCGTGACAGGGCTTCTAGAGACCCAGTACTTC. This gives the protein CASSVTGLLETQYF. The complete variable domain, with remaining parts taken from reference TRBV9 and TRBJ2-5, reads DSGVTQTPKHLITATGQRVTLRCSPRSGDLSVYWYQQSLDQGLQFLIQYYNGEERAKGNILERFSAQQFPDLHSELNLSSLELGDSALYFCASSVTGLLETQYFGPGTRLLVL.

The chain's CDR3 is CASSLGREKNTEAFF. The CDR3 DNA is TGTGCCAGCAGTTTAGGGAGGGAAAAGAACACTGAAGCTTTCTTT. J is TRBJ1-1 and V is TRBV27; D not resolved. CDR1 is MNHEY, CDR2 SMNVEV, per germline (reference sequence). The CDR3 spans 15 residues. The V end was cut by 2 bases, the J end by 1 base, with 11 bases between.

The CDR3 spells CASSLRGDYGYTF. The CDR3 DNA reads TGTGCCAGCAGCTTACGGGGGGACTATGGCTACACCTTC. V usage is TRBV7-2 and J usage is TRBJ1-2, with a weak D call TRBD1 (5 bases). The V gene's germline CDR1 is SGHTA and CDR2 FQGNSA. The CDR3 has 13 amino acids. V was trimmed by 2 bases and J by 3 bases, leaving 7 bases between them.

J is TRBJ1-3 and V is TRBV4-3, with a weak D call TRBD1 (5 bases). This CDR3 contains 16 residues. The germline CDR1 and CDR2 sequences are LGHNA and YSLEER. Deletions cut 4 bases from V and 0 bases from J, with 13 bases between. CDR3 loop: CASSLNGDYSGNTIYF. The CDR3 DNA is TGCGCCAGCAGCCTCAATGGGGACTACTCTGGAAACACCATATATTTT.

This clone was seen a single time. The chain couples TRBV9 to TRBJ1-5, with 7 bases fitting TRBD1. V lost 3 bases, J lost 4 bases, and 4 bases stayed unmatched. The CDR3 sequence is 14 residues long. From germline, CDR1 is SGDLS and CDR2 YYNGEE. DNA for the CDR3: TGTGCCAGCAGCGCTGGGACAGCTAATCAGCCCCAGCATTTT. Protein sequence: CASSAGTANQPQHF.

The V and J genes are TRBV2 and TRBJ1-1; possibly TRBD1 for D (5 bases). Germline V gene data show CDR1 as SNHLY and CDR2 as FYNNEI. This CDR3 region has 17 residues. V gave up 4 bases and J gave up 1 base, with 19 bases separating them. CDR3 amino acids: CASSVFPGAGPNTEAFF. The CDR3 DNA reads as TGTGCCAGCAGTGTTTTCCCCGGCGCAGGGCCGAACACTGAAGCTTTCTTT.

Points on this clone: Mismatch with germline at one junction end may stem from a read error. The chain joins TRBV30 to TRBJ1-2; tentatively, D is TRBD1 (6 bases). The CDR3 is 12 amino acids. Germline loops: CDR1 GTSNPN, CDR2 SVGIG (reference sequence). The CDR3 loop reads CAWGAGGAGCTF. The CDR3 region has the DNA TGTGCCTGGGGGGCGGGGGGCGCTGGCTGCACCTTC.

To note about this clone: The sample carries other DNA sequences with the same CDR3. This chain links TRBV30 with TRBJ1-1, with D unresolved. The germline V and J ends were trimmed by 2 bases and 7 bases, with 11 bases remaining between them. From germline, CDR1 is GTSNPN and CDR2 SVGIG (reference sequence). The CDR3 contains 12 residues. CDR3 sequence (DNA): TGTGCCTGGAGTCCGACGGGGTTTGAAGCTTTCTTT. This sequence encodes CAWSPTGFEAFF.

CDR3 coding DNA: TGTGCCAGCAGTACATCCCGACAGGGGTGGGACGAGCAGTACTTC. The encoded protein is CASSTSRQGWDEQYF. The rearrangement joins TRBV6-5 to TRBJ2-7; 8 bases fit TRBD1. The CDR3 has 15 amino acids. CDR1 and CDR2 from the germline V gene are MNHEY and SVGAGI. Trimming at V came to 5 bases and at J to 5 bases, leaving 11 bases not matched to a gene.

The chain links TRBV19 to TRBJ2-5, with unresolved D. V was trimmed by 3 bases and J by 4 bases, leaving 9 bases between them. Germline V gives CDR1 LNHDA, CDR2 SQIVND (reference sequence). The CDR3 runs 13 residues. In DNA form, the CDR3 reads TGTGCCAGTAGTATGGTCCCCAGAGAGACCCAGTACTTC. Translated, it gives CASSMVPRETQYF.

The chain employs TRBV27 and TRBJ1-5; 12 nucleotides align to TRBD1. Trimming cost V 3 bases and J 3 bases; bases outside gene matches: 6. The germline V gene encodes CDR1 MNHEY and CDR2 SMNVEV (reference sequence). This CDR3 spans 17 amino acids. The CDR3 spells CASSFKGTGGPNQPQHF. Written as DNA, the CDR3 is TGTGCCAGCAGTTTCAAGGGGACAGGGGGCCCCAATCAGCCCCAGCATTTT.

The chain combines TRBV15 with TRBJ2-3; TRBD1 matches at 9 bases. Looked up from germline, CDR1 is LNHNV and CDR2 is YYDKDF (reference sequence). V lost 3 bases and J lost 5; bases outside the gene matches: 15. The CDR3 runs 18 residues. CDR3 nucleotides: TGTGCCACCAGCAGGGCAACCTGGACAGGGGAGTTGGGAGATACGCAGTATTTT. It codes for CATSRATWTGELGDTQYF.

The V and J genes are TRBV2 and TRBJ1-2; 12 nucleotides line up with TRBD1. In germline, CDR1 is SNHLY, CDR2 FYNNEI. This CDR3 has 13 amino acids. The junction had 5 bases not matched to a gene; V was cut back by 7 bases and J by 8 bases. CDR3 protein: CASMGQGADGYTF. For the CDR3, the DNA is TGTGCCAGCATGGGACAGGGGGCGGACGGCTACACCTTC.

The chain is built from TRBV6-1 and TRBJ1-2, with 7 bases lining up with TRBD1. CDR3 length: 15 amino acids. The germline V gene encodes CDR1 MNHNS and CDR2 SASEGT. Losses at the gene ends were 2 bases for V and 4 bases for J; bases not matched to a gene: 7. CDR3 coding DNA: TGTGCCAGCAGTGAATTACCGGGACAGCTCTATGGCTACACCTTC. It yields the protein CASSELPGQLYGYTF.